These 14 T cell receptor beta chains were all obtained from the same sample, sequenced in a study of CD8 T cells in Susac syndrome. Reverse transcription used about 0.5 to 1 ug RNA and random hexamers. In TCRdb, the immunoSEQ multiplex PCR reads were re-called with MiXCR into one record per CDR3 protein. The data show about 64,000 distinct CDR3 sequences, around 95% seen once. Source material: CD8+ T cells from PBMCs. These receptors were collected from a human donor with multiple sclerosis.

The chain combines TRBV3-1 with TRBJ1-2; D unclear. The CDR3 is 16 residues long. Germline CDR1 is LGHDT and CDR2 is YNNKEL (reference sequence). Trimming left V 0 bases short and J 5 bases short, with 16 bases between. The CDR3: CASSQEGVPDQYGYTF. The CDR3 bases are TGTGCCAGCAGCCAAGAAGGCGTCCCAGATCAATATGGCTACACCTTC.

The V and J genes are TRBV2 and TRBJ2-3; D unresolved. This CDR3 has 13 residues. Trimming took off 11 bases at V and 2 bases at J, with 14 bases between the two ends. CDR1 and CDR2 from the germline V gene are SNHLY and FYNNEI. In DNA form, the CDR3 reads TGTGCCCGAACAATTGTGAACACAGATACGCAGTATTTT. The encoded protein is CARTIVNTDTQYF. Variable domain in full (rest from reference TRBV2 and TRBJ2-3): EPEVTQTPSHQVTQMGQEVILRCVPISNHLYFYWYRQILGQKVEFLVSFYNNEISEKSEIFDDQFSVERPDGSNFTLKIRSTKLEDSAMYFCARTIVNTDTQYFGPGTRLTVL.

This chain connects TRBV4-3 to TRBJ2-1, with D tentatively TRBD1 or TRBD2 (5 bases each). Trimming stripped 1 base from V and 2 bases from J, with 12 bases between. Germline V CDR1 and CDR2: LGHNA, YSLEER. The CDR3 totals 16 residues. The CDR3 DNA reads TGCGCCAGCAGCCAAGTGGCCGGGACCCCCTACAATGAGCAGTTCTTC. Amino acid sequence: CASSQVAGTPYNEQFF.

The chain combines TRBV27 with TRBJ2-7; 11 bases fit TRBD2. The J segment lost 1 base and the V segment lost 0 bases, leaving 5 bases of the junction unmatched. Germline V gives CDR1 MNHEY, CDR2 SMNVEV (reference sequence). The CDR3 is 17 amino acids. The CDR3 DNA reads TGTGCCAGCAGTTTATCGGCTAGCGGGAGGAGTTCCTACGAGCAGTACTTC. Translated: CASSLSASGRSSYEQYF.

The chain couples TRBV7-9 to TRBJ1-1, with no clear D. Germline values: CDR1 SEHNR, CDR2 FQNEAQ (reference sequence). This CDR3 is built from 12 residues. The ends were cut back, 1 base at V and 5 bases at J, with 5 bases in the middle. CDR3 bases: TGTGCCAGCAGCTTAGTACTTACTGAAGCTTTCTTT. This translates into CASSLVLTEAFF.

In its sample, this clonotype was seen once. This rearrangement joins TRBV4-1 to TRBJ1-2; 8 bases are a match to TRBD1. V lost 2 bases to trimming and J lost 7 bases; unmatched junction nucleotides: 3. CDR3 size: 13 residues. Germline CDR1 MGHRA, CDR2 YSYEKL. CDR3 bases: TGCGCCAGCAGCCAAATCGGACAGGGTGGCTACACCTTC. Translation: CASSQIGQGGYTF.

Only one count was recorded for this clonotype. J is TRBJ2-2 and V is TRBV4-3, with D unclear. The V gene lost 0 bases and the J gene lost 4 bases, with 6 bases spanning the gap. Germline CDR1 reads LGHNA; CDR2 reads YSLEER. The CDR3 spans 14 residues. CDR3 coding DNA: TGCGCCAGCAGCCAAGATTCGAGCACCGGGGAGCTGTTTTTT. It is translated as CASSQDSSTGELFF.

This clonotype was observed a single time. V usage is TRBV3-1 and J usage is TRBJ2-1; D remains ambiguous. V was pared by 0 bases and J by 1 base, with 13 bases between. Germline loops: CDR1 LGHDT, CDR2 YNNKEL (reference sequence). The CDR3 contains 17 residues. The CDR3 loop is CASSQDPTVRSYNEQFF. CDR3 nucleotides: TGTGCCAGCAGCCAAGATCCTACGGTGAGGTCCTACAATGAGCAGTTCTTC.

A single count supports this clonotype. The chain recombines TRBV19 with TRBJ2-7; 8 bases line up with TRBD1. CDR1 and CDR2 from the germline V gene are LNHDA and SQIVND (reference sequence). This CDR3 comprises 11 residues. Trimming cost V 4 bases and J 10 bases; bases outside gene matches: 3. The chain's CDR3 is CASSTGQGQYF. DNA of the CDR3: TGTGCCAGTAGTACCGGACAGGGCCAGTACTTC.

The chain has TRBV27 and TRBJ1-4, with TRBD1 identical over 8 bases. From germline, CDR1 is MNHEY and CDR2 SMNVEV (reference sequence). With V trimmed by 4 bases and J by 13 bases, 8 bases remained unmatched. CDR3 size: 13 residues. For the CDR3, the DNA is TGTGCCAGCAGTTCCGTTGGACAGGGCGCACTGTTTTTT. As protein: CASSSVGQGALFF.

The chain recombines TRBV2 with TRBJ1-5, with D perhaps TRBD1 (6 bases). The germline V gene encodes CDR1 SNHLY and CDR2 FYNNEI. Trimming pared 1 base from V and 4 bases from J, leaving 11 bases between. The CDR3 has 15 residues. CDR3 sequence reads: CASSEGGQINQPQHF. CDR3 coding DNA: TGTGCCAGCAGTGAAGGTGGACAGATTAATCAGCCCCAGCATTTT.

V is TRBV29-1 and J is TRBJ2-3; 11 positions match TRBD2. The length of the CDR3 is 18 residues. V lost 4 bases to trimming and J lost 2 bases; unmatched junction nucleotides: 14. The germline gives CDR1 SQVTM, CDR2 ANQGSEA. CDR3 loop: CSVALLAGVLWDTDTQYF. In DNA form, the CDR3 reads TGCAGCGTTGCCCTACTAGCGGGGGTCCTTTGGGACACAGATACGCAGTATTTT.

The V gene is TRBV19, the J gene TRBJ1-2; 7 bases line up with TRBD1. Germline assignment: CDR1 LNHDA and CDR2 SQIVND (reference sequence). Unmatched junction bases numbered 7, after V lost 3 bases and J lost 3 bases. The CDR3 sequence is 15 residues long. CDR3 sequence reads: CASSIFFTGDYGYTF. The CDR3 DNA is TGTGCCAGTAGTATTTTCTTCACAGGGGACTATGGCTACACCTTC.

This rearrangement joins TRBV29-1 to TRBJ2-2; no definite D call. The CDR3 consists of 11 residues. CDR1 and CDR2 (germline): SQVTM, ANQGSEA. Trimming removed 6 bases from V and 5 bases from J, with 7 bases in between. Written as DNA, the CDR3 is TGCAGCGTAGTAAAAACCGGGGAGCTGTTTTTT. Translating it yields CSVVKTGELFF.